What follows describes a single T cell receptor (beta chain). In the authors' methods: Reference gene primer amplification gave nucleated cell count estimates. Sequencing used immunoSEQ multiplex PCR; TCRdb keeps in-frame clones, though not all of them. V and J calls and clone size are copied from that table; D and trimming were computed from the DNA. The sample shows around 37,000 clones, 75% to 95% of them seen only once. The data originate from a study of blood T cell repertoires in COVID-19. Across the study: Acute and convalescent COVID-19 samples came from the United States, Italy and Spain. From T cells, B-cell-depleted T cells, or PBMCs came the material, which was cDNA or gDNA.

The CDR3 is 12 residues long. V lost 3 bases and J lost 7, with 7 bases in between. Per the germline V gene, CDR1 is SEHNR and CDR2 is FQNEAQ (reference sequence). The source material was peripheral blood. The sequence was collected from an elderly woman with acute or convalescent COVID-19. The chain recombines TRBV7-9 with TRBJ2-1; D gene ambiguous. The DNA of the CDR3 is TGTGCCAGCAGCTTTTCCAGGAATGAGCAGTTCTTC. Translating gives CASSFSRNEQFF.